What follows are 3 T cell receptor beta chains derived from one specimen sequenced in a study of human T cells and chemical hapten exposure. Time point described: patch test 1, 2 weeks after DPC sensitization. Treatment meaning: therapeutic diphenylcyclopropenone sensitization with weekly scalp DPC. TCRdb reprocessed the RACE reads via MiXCR and lists one record per CDR3 protein. The sample includes approximately 340,000 distinct CDR3 sequences, about 7% of them seen just once. Sequenced here: whole blood, sampled in connection with sensitization to the hapten diphenylcyclopropenone (DPC). All receptors come from a woman in her late teens or twenties with alopecia areata. Some clones in this sample may be carry-over from other donors' samples.

This chain uses TRBV18 with TRBJ2-6; no definite D call. CDR3 length: 16 residues. Trimming took off 2 bases at V and 2 bases at J, with 10 bases between the two ends. Germline V gene lookup returns CDR1 KGHSH and CDR2 LQKENI. CDR3 in DNA: TGTGCCAGCTCACCAGATCTTAGTCCTGGGGCCAACGTCCTGACTTTC. Protein: CASSPDLSPGANVLTF.

This clonotype occurred many times. The chain combines TRBV24-1 with TRBJ2-1; 12 nucleotides align to TRBD2. The germline CDR1 and CDR2 sequences are KGHDR and SFDVKD. The length of the CDR3 is 15 residues. Unmatched junction bases numbered 4, after V lost 6 bases and J lost 5 bases. CDR3 protein: CATSSASGGDNEQFF. The CDR3 DNA is TGTGCCACCAGTTCGGCTAGCGGGGGGGACAATGAGCAGTTCTTC.

This clonotype showed up just a few times. CDR3 amino acids: CSARVIQVNTEAFF. CDR3 bases: TGCAGTGCTAGAGTAATACAGGTGAACACTGAAGCTTTCTTT. The chain couples TRBV20-1 to TRBJ1-1, with a weak D call TRBD1 (5 bases). Germline V CDR1 and CDR2: DFQATT, SNEGSKA (reference sequence). The V and J ends lost 1 base and 0 bases respectively, with 9 bases between them. The CDR3 is 14 amino acids.